This T cell receptor beta chain was obtained from a study of blood T cell repertoires in COVID-19. Everyone who took part was about 18 to 90 years old, and they came from 20 to 25 US areas. V was shortened by 5 bases and J by 1 base, with 24 bases between the two germline ends. Looked up from germline, CDR1 is MRHNA and CDR2 is SNTAGT. This CDR3 has 19 residues. Method: immunoSEQ multiplex PCR; TCRdb's copy keeps in-frame clones and lacks some. The table lists approximately 270,000 clones, 80% to 90% of them singletons. This TCR derives from a woman younger than 45 who had recovered from COVID-19. The V call is TRBV6-4, the J call TRBJ1-5; D gene unclear. Sample: PBMCs or T cells enriched from blood (not recorded which). CDR3 in DNA: TGTGCCAGCAGTCCCGAGGAACGGGAGAAGAAGTACAGCAATCAGCCCCAGCATTTT. It translates to CASSPEEREKKYSNQPQHF.